The sequence of this T cell receptor beta chain was determined in a study of blood T cells in healthy people across ages. Together with a sample-barcoded 5' primer, a J-beta primer mix was included in a second PCR lasting roughly 6 to 12 cycles. Unique molecular identifiers of 12 random nucleotides labeled each cDNA. Via MiXCR, TCRdb re-called the 5' RACE reads, giving one row per CDR3 protein. This sample has roughly 550,000 distinct CDR3 sequences, with less than 25% found just once. Broader study findings: In older individuals, TCR beta diversity per million T cells was lower, falling roughly linearly with age.

Note on this clonotype: Its antigen remains unknown.

The CDR3 has 13 amino acids. Looked up from germline, CDR1 is MDHEN and CDR2 is SYDVKM. The same data also contributed to another study, on T cells of mothers and their children. Turning to that study: All extracted RNA went into cDNA synthesis, about 1.4 ug per 15 ul.

This sequence was found in a boy aged 5 to 17 in good health. The chain couples TRBV28 to TRBJ2-5; D not certain. The better agreement between TRBJ2-7 and the DNA end casts doubt on the J call. Material: blood. CDR3 DNA sequence: TGTGCCAGCAGCACCGGGCCTCCCTACGAGCAGTACTTC. Amino acid sequence: CASSTGPPYEQYF.